This T cell receptor beta chain is from a study of cytomegalovirus exposure and HLA in healthy donors. Germline V gene data show CDR1 as SGHTA and CDR2 as FQGNSA. The CDR3 loop spans 16 amino acids. V dropped 0 bases and J dropped 8 bases, with 19 bases sitting between them. In the PCR, 60 Vbeta and 13 Jbeta primers were used. The data were produced by immunoSEQ multiplex PCR, yet TCRdb's version contains in-frame clones alone and is incomplete. The sample totals roughly 71,000 clones. The source of this sequence is a woman in her 40s in good health and CMV-seropositive. Sample: PBMCs. The chain joins TRBV7-2 to TRBJ1-2, with D unclear. CDR3 region: CASSLALAGGAGGYTF. The CDR3 bases are TGTGCCAGCAGCTTAGCGTTAGCAGGCGGAGCGGGCGGCTACACCTTC.